This T cell receptor beta chain was obtained from a study of beta chain features in type 1 diabetes. Every bit of the isolated RNA underwent reverse transcription, so sequencing read expressed TCRB transcripts. Produced via immunoSEQ multiplex PCR; TCRdb's table is partial and in-frame only. The sample shows approximately 150,000 clones, approximately 9% of them seen only once. The CDR3 has 12 residues. Germline-derived CDR1 and CDR2 are SQVTM and ANQGSEA. Trimming cost V 8 bases and J 5 bases; bases outside gene matches: 7. Sample: central memory CD4+ T cells from blood. The receptor was isolated from a woman aged 18-29 years in good health. The V and J genes are TRBV29-1 and TRBJ1-2, with 8 bases identical to TRBD1. CDR3 protein: CSISRTGYGYTF. Here the CDR3 DNA reads TGCAGCATATCCCGGACAGGGTATGGCTACACCTTC.